What follows are 25 T cell receptor beta chains derived from one specimen sequenced in a study of long-term antiretroviral therapy in people with HIV. This was the immunoSEQ v3.0 assay at survey level. Clones were sequenced by immunoSEQ multiplex PCR, and TCRdb holds only the in-frame ones, with some missing. The sample shows 30,000 to 35,000 clones, roughly three quarters of them seen only once. Material: unsorted PBMCs, obtained 1.9 years after starting antiretroviral therapy. The source is a man aged 18 to 30 with HIV.

The chain links TRBV19 to TRBJ1-1; D ambiguous. This CDR3 region has 11 residues. Trimming took 5 bases from V and 7 from J, leaving 8 bases between them. From germline, CDR1 is LNHDA and CDR2 SQIVND (reference sequence). The CDR3, as DNA: TGTGCCAGTAGTCGAGGGTTTGAAGCTTTCTTT. Protein: CASSRGFEAFF.

This chain links TRBV7-3 with TRBJ2-7; maybe TRBD2 (5 bases). The CDR3 length is 13 residues. V dropped 4 bases and J dropped 6 bases, with 13 bases sitting between them. Germline lookup yields CDR1 SGHTA and CDR2 FQGTGA. The CDR3 loop is CASSWTPGGEQYF. In DNA form, the CDR3 reads TGTGCCAGCAGCTGGACTCCCGGTGGCGAGCAGTACTTC.

The chain links TRBV2 to TRBJ1-6; TRBD1 aligns across 10 bases. The CDR3 spans 15 residues. The trim removed 4 bases at V and 6 bases at J, leaving 3 bases unmatched. Germline CDR1 is SNHLY and CDR2 is FYNNEI. The CDR3 region is CASSVGQGGNSPLHF. The DNA for the CDR3 is TGTGCCAGCAGTGTCGGACAGGGGGGTAATTCACCCCTCCACTTT.

The chain links TRBV14 to TRBJ1-1; 9 nucleotides line up with TRBD1. The CDR3 is made up of 16 amino acids. The J segment lost 5 bases and the V segment lost 4 bases, leaving 11 bases of the junction unmatched. Looked up from germline, CDR1 is SGHDN and CDR2 is FVKESK. The CDR3 DNA is TGTGCCAGCAGCCTAGAGGTAGGGACAGGGCGGACTGAAGCTTTCTTT. Translated: CASSLEVGTGRTEAFF.

This clone is medium-sized. V and J are TRBV28 and TRBJ2-2; TRBD1 aligns across 7 bases. In germline, CDR1 is MDHEN, CDR2 SYDVKM. Germline trimming cut 7 bases from V and 0 bases from J; bases unmatched to any gene: 2. The CDR3 is 14 residues long. In DNA form, the CDR3 reads TGTGCCAGCAAGGGGACAGCGAACACCGGGGAGCTGTTTTTT. The encoded protein is CASKGTANTGELFF.

V and J are TRBV5-1 and TRBJ2-1; 11 bases match TRBD1. The CDR3 extends over 17 amino acids. The ends lost 0 bases at V and 7 bases at J; junction bases unmatched: 9. Germline assignment: CDR1 SGHRS and CDR2 YFSETQ. The CDR3 region is CASSLGIGDRGSNEQFF. The CDR3 bases are TGCGCCAGCAGCTTGGGCATTGGGGACAGGGGGTCGAATGAGCAGTTCTTC. Together with reference TRBV5-1 and TRBJ2-1, the CDR3 gives the full variable domain: KAGVTQTPRYLIKTRGQQVTLSCSPISGHRSVSWYQQTPGQGLQFLFEYFSETQRNKGNFPGRFSGRQFSNSRSEMNVSTLELGDSALYLCASSLGIGDRGSNEQFFGPGTRLTVL.

The chain recombines TRBV9 with TRBJ1-1; TRBD1 agrees at 9 bases. Looked up from germline, CDR1 is SGDLS and CDR2 is YYNGEE. The CDR3 runs to 14 residues. J lost 2 bases, V lost 5 bases, and 4 bases had no gene match. The CDR3 DNA reads TGTGCCAGCAGAGCGGGACAGGGTAACACTGAAGCTTTCTTT. Translation: CASRAGQGNTEAFF.

In this sample, this clone turned up once. The chain employs TRBV19 and TRBJ1-6, with D unclear. The V gene lost 8 bases and the J gene lost 7 bases, with 15 bases spanning the gap. The CDR3 loop spans 14 amino acids. Germline lookup yields CDR1 LNHDA and CDR2 SQIVND (reference sequence). Here the CDR3 DNA reads TGTGCCAGTTCAACAGCCAAGGTCAATTCACCCCTCCACTTT. It is translated as CASSTAKVNSPLHF.

CDR3 nucleotide sequence: TGTGCCAGCAGAGGGACTTTTTCTAGGGAGACCCAGTACTTC. Translated: CASRGTFSRETQYF. The V and J genes are TRBV2 and TRBJ2-5; D perhaps matches TRBD2 (6 bases). V lost 6 bases, J lost 5 bases, and 16 bases lay in between. The CDR3 consists of 14 residues. Germline-derived CDR1 and CDR2 are SNHLY and FYNNEI.

The gene calls are TRBV7-9 and TRBJ1-1; D is ambiguous. This CDR3 has 15 amino acids. Trimming stripped 5 bases from V and 0 bases from J, with 13 bases between. CDR1 is SEHNR, CDR2 FQNEAQ, per germline (reference sequence). The CDR3 DNA is TGTGCCAGCAGCCTTCGGAGTGGCATGAACACTGAAGCTTTCTTT. Translation gives CASSLRSGMNTEAFF.

The genes are TRBV10-1 and TRBJ2-3; D call uncertain. Germline CDR1 is WNHNN and CDR2 is SYGVQD (reference sequence). The CDR3 is 17 amino acids. Trimming left V 2 bases short and J 1 base short, with 16 bases between. The DNA for the CDR3 is TGCGCCAGCAGTGAGGCAACGCGCGCTTGGGGCACAGATACGCAGTATTTT. This codes for CASSEATRAWGTDTQYF.

This clone was counted a few times. The chain carries TRBV2 and TRBJ2-2, with 8 bases that match TRBD1. This CDR3 has 17 amino acids. V lost 5 bases, J lost 5 bases, and 13 bases stayed unmatched. The germline V gene encodes CDR1 SNHLY and CDR2 FYNNEI. The CDR3 coding sequence is TGTGCCAGCAGTCTAAGTCTTGGACAGGGATTTACCGGGGAGCTGTTTTTT. Translating gives CASSLSLGQGFTGELFF.

The V gene is TRBV19, the J gene TRBJ2-3; TRBD1 might be the D (6 bases). Germline V lookup: CDR1 LNHDA, CDR2 SQIVND (reference sequence). The V gene lost 3 bases and the J gene lost 0 bases, with 10 bases spanning the gap. The CDR3 extends over 15 amino acids. The CDR3 DNA sequence: TGTGCCAGTAGTATGAGGACAGATAGCACAGATACGCAGTATTTT. Residues: CASSMRTDSTDTQYF. Together with reference TRBV19 and TRBJ2-3, the CDR3 gives the full variable domain: DGGITQSPKYLFRKEGQNVTLSCEQNLNHDAMYWYRQDPGQGLRLIYYSQIVNDFQKGDIAEGYSVSREKKESFPLTVTSAQKNPTAFYLCASSMRTDSTDTQYFGPGTRLTVL.

This clone showed up just a few times. The gene calls are TRBV19 and TRBJ1-2; no clear D gene. V was trimmed by 4 bases and J by 4 bases, leaving 16 bases between them. Germline assignment: CDR1 LNHDA and CDR2 SQIVND (reference sequence). The length of the CDR3 is 15 residues. The CDR3 sequence: CASSTPGTPIYGYTF. The CDR3 nucleotides read TGTGCCAGTAGTACCCCAGGTACTCCTATCTATGGCTACACCTTC.

The rearrangement uses TRBV4-2 and TRBJ2-3; D is possibly TRBD1 or TRBD2 (6 bases each). V was pared by 5 bases and J by 0 bases, with 18 bases between. The CDR3 runs 17 residues. CDR1 is LGHNA, CDR2 YNFKEQ, per germline. The CDR3 DNA is TGTGCCAGCAGCAAACCCGGGGGCGGTTTTAGCACAGATACGCAGTATTTT. Translated, it gives CASSKPGGGFSTDTQYF.

J is TRBJ2-5 and V is TRBV28; no reliable D call. Germline values: CDR1 MDHEN, CDR2 SYDVKM. This CDR3 region has 12 residues. Between the trimmed V and J ends, which lost 6 bases and 1 base, there was a span of 6 bases. The CDR3 sequence is CASSISQETQYF. CDR3 nucleotides: TGTGCCAGCAGCATATCCCAAGAGACCCAGTACTTC.

V usage is TRBV6-1 and J usage is TRBJ1-6; D gene ambiguous. The germline CDR1 and CDR2 sequences are MNHNS and SASEGT. This CDR3 contains 9 residues. V lost 7 bases, J lost 8 bases, and 0 bases lay in between. CDR3 DNA sequence: TGTGCCAGCAATTCACCCCTCCACTTT. It translates to CASNSPLHF.

The chain combines TRBV28 with TRBJ2-3; 9 bases are shared with TRBD1. This CDR3 comprises 15 residues. Germline values: CDR1 MDHEN, CDR2 SYDVKM. The junction had 8 bases not matched to a gene; V was cut back by 7 bases and J by 3 bases. The CDR3 nucleotides are TGTGCCAGCACGCTACAGGGGGCTTCTACAGATACGCAGTATTTT. This sequence encodes CASTLQGASTDTQYF.

This clone came up once. J is TRBJ1-5 and V is TRBV7-9, with D perhaps TRBD1 (6 bases). From germline, CDR1 is SEHNR and CDR2 FQNEAQ (reference sequence). This CDR3 is 16 amino acids long. Trimming left V 1 base short and J 1 base short, with 11 bases between. The CDR3 DNA sequence: TGTGCCAGCAGCTTAGGGGGGGGCCGAAGCAATCAGCCCCAGCATTTT. It translates to CASSLGGGRSNQPQHF.

This chain connects TRBV7-9 to TRBJ1-4, with 9 bases identical to TRBD1. CDR1 and CDR2 from the germline V gene are SEHNR and FQNEAQ (reference sequence). The CDR3 has 13 residues. Trimming at V came to 5 bases and at J to 7 bases, leaving 2 bases not matched to a gene. The CDR3 sequence is CASSPDRGEKLFF. The CDR3 region has the DNA TGTGCCAGCAGCCCGGACAGGGGTGAAAAACTGTTTTTT.

This sequence joins TRBV28 and TRBJ1-5, with D perhaps matching TRBD1 (6 bases). Between the trimmed V and J ends, which lost 6 bases and 2 bases, there was a span of 14 bases. CDR1 is MDHEN and CDR2 is SYDVKM in the germline V gene. The CDR3 runs to 15 residues. The CDR3 loop is CASRPRGLGNQPQHF. Written as DNA, the CDR3 is TGTGCCAGCAGACCCAGGGGACTCGGCAATCAGCCCCAGCATTTT.

CDR3 bases: TGTGCCAGCAGCATAACAGGGGGCGCCCGGTCAGATACGCAGTATTTT. This encodes CASSITGGARSDTQYF. The chain links TRBV7-9 to TRBJ2-3, with 9 bases lining up with TRBD1. The CDR3 consists of 16 residues. Per germline, CDR1 SEHNR and CDR2 FQNEAQ (reference sequence). V dropped 5 bases and J dropped 4; count of bases not matched to a gene: 10.

V and J are TRBV28 and TRBJ1-6, with 8 bases identical to TRBD1. The germline V gene encodes CDR1 MDHEN and CDR2 SYDVKM. The CDR3 has 13 residues. V trimming: 10 bases; J trimming: 14 bases; junction bases outside the gene matches: 13. Here the CDR3 DNA reads TGTGCCACCTTAATGGGGACAGGAGCGGCCCTCCACTTT. Translation gives CATLMGTGAALHF.

This sequence joins TRBV11-1 and TRBJ1-6; no definite D call. Germline V lookup: CDR1 SGHAT, CDR2 FQDESV (reference sequence). V was shortened by 3 bases and J by 3 bases, with 6 bases between the two germline ends. The CDR3 loop spans 14 amino acids. CDR3 loop: CASSFFSYNSPLHF. For the CDR3, the DNA is TGTGCCAGCAGCTTTTTCAGCTATAATTCACCCCTCCACTTT.

The CDR3 reads CSVRTDGELFF. The CDR3 DNA is TGCAGCGTGAGGACAGACGGGGAGCTGTTTTTT. The V gene is TRBV29-1, the J gene TRBJ2-2; D might be TRBD1 (6 bases). Germline V gene data show CDR1 as SQVTM and CDR2 as ANQGSEA. The V gene lost 6 bases and the J gene lost 7 bases, with 9 bases spanning the gap. There are 11 residues in the CDR3.